This TCR beta chain was captured by sequencing in a study of human T cells and chemical hapten exposure. At the level of the study: Each patch test put 0.01% DPC on the upper back, and results were read at 6 days. Whole-study findings and limits: Patch test score rose with PT1 expanded TCR count, significant at thresholds 8, 16 and 32, not 4.

V lost 5 bases, J lost 3 bases, and 13 bases lay in between. This CDR3 spans 15 amino acids. In germline, CDR1 is LGHDT, CDR2 YNNKEL (reference sequence). A word on this clonotype: The antigen remains undetermined.

The time point here: patch test 2, 6 weeks after DPC sensitization. Treatment here: therapeutic diphenylcyclopropenone sensitization with weekly scalp DPC. TCRdb analysed the RACE reads with MiXCR anew, one entry per CDR3 protein. The sample has 360,000 or so distinct CDR3 sequences, roughly 6.3% seen once. The V and J genes are TRBV3-1 and TRBJ2-2, with a weak D call TRBD2 (6 bases). The TCR comes from a woman aged 18-29 years with alopecia areata. Some clones in this sample may be carry-over from other donors' samples. Sequencing was performed on whole blood, taken in connection with sensitization to the hapten diphenylcyclopropenone (DPC). This chain's CDR3 is CASSSAWGDTGELFF. CDR3 DNA sequence: TGTGCCAGCAGCTCTGCTTGGGGGGACACCGGGGAGCTGTTTTTT.